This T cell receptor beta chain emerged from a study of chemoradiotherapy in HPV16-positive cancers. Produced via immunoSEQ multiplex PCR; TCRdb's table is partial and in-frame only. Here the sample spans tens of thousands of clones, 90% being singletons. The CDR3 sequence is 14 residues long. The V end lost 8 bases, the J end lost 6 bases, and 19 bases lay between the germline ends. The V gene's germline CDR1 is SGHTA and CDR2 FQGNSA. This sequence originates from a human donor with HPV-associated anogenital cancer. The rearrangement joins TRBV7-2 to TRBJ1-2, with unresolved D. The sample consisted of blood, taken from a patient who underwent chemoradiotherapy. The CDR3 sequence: CASRTGRSLDGYTF. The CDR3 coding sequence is TGTGCCAGCCGAACCGGACGTAGCCTCGATGGCTACACCTTC.